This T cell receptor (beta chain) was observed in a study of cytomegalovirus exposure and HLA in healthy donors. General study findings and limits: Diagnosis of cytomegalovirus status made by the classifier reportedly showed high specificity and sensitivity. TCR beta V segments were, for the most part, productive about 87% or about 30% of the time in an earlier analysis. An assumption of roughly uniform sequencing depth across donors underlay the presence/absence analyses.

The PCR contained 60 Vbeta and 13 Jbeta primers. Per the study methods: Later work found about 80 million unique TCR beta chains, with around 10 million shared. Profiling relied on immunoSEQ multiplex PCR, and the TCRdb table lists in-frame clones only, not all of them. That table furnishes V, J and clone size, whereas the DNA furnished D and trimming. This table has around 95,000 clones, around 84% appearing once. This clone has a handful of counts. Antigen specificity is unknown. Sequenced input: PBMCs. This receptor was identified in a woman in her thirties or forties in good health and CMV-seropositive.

The CDR3 loop is CASSGGQFSYTGELFF. For the CDR3, the DNA is TGCGCCAGCAGCGGAGGACAGTTCTCCTACACCGGGGAGCTGTTTTTT. The chain has TRBV5-1 and TRBJ2-2, with D maybe TRBD1 (6 bases). V shed 4 bases and J shed 3 bases, with 16 bases lying between them. Germline CDR1 is SGHRS and CDR2 is YFSETQ. This CDR3 has 16 residues.